The TCR beta chain under discussion was sequenced for a study of blood T cells in healthy people across ages. A second roughly 6 to 12 cycle PCR used barcoded and J-beta primers. From the 5' RACE reads, TCRdb called clonotypes with MiXCR, one entry per CDR3 protein. The data show about 2 million distinct CDR3 sequences, roughly 52% seen once. Germline values: CDR1 SGHTA, CDR2 FQGNSA. J lost 4 bases, V lost 5 bases, and 7 bases had no gene match. This CDR3 has 17 amino acids. This clonotype originated in a middle-aged woman in good health. V is TRBV7-2 and J is TRBJ2-6; 11 positions match TRBD1. Input material: blood. CDR3 coding DNA: TGTGCCAGCAGCGTCCAGGGACAGGGGGTCGGGGCCAACGTCCTGACTTTC. It translates to CASSVQGQGVGANVLTF. Variable domain in full (rest from reference TRBV7-2 and TRBJ2-6): GAGVSQSPSNKVTEKGKDVELRCDPISGHTALYWYRQSLGQGLEFLIYFQGNSAPDKSGLPSDRFSAERTGGSVSTLTIQRTQQEDSAVYLCASSVQGQGVGANVLTFGAGSRLTVL.